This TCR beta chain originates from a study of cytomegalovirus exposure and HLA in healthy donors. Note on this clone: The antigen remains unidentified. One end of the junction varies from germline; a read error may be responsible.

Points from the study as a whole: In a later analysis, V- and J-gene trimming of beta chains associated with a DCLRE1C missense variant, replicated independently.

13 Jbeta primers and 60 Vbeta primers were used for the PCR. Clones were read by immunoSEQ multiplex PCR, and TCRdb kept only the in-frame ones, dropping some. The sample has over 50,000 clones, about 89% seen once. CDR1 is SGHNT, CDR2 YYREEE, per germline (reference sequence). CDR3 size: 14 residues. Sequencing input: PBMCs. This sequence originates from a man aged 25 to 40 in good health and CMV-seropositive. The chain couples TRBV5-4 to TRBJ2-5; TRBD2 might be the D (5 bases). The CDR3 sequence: CASSPTGFQEAQYF. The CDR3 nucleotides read TGTGCCAGCAGCCCAACGGGGTTCCAAGAGGCCCAGTACTTC. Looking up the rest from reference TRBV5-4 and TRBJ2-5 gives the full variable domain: ETGVTQSPTHLIKTRGQQVTLRCSSQSGHNTVSWYQQALGQGPQFIFQYYREEENGRGNFPPRFSGLQFPNYSSELNVNALELDDSALYLCASSPTGFQEAQYFGPGTRLLVL.